These T cell receptor beta chains were read from a single sample in a study of T cells in Graves' hyperthyroidism and ophthalmopathy. TCRdb reprocessed the multiplex PCR reads via MiXCR and lists one record per CDR3 protein. The data contain roughly 180,000 distinct CDR3 sequences, 9.4% of them singletons. The material sequenced was blood. The receptors derive from a woman aged 18-29 years with Graves' hyperthyroidism that later progressed to Graves' ophthalmopathy. Both conserved end residues are part of each CDR3. The order of the fields is clone size, V gene, CDR3 length, D gene, J gene, CDR3 DNA, CDR3 protein. A D gene is named only where the DNA matches it firmly. Size is stated for part of the rows, as once, few or many counts, or as a class when the clone is expanded.

size: few; V: TRBV27; length: 15; D: .; J: TRBJ2-7; DNA: TGTGCCAGCAGTTTATGTCCTCTTCCTTTCTACGAGCAGTACTTC; CDR3: CASSLCPLPFYEQYF
size: many; V: TRBV2; length: 14; D: .; J: TRBJ1-1; DNA: TGTGCCAGCAGTGTCGACACCATGAACACTGAAGCTTTCTTT; CDR3: CASSVDTMNTEAFF
size: .; V: TRBV5-5; length: 12; D: .; J: TRBJ1-1; DNA: TGTGCCAGCAGCTGGTCGGACACTGAAGCTTTCTTT; CDR3: CASSWSDTEAFF
size: many; V: TRBV20-1; length: 14; D: .; J: TRBJ2-2; DNA: TGCAGTGCTAGAGATCCAAAGCGCACCGGGGAGCTGTTTTTT; CDR3: CSARDPKRTGELFF
size: once; V: TRBV10-3; length: 14; D: TRBD2; J: TRBJ2-5; DNA: TGTGCCATCAGTCCGGGACTAGCGAGGGAGACCCAGTACTTC; CDR3: CAISPGLARETQYF
size: .; V: TRBV2; length: 14; D: TRBD1; J: TRBJ2-3; DNA: TGTGCCAGCTGCTGGGACAGGGGTTTGGATACGCAGTATTTT; CDR3: CASCWDRGLDTQYF
size: .; V: TRBV20-1; length: 15; D: TRBD1; J: TRBJ2-7; DNA: TGCAGTGCTAGATTGGCAGGGGGTAACTCCTACGAGCAGTACTTC; CDR3: CSARLAGGNSYEQYF
size: few; V: TRBV20-1; length: 14; D: TRBD2; J: TRBJ2-2; DNA: TGCAGTGCTGCCGGGACTACGAACACCGGGGAGCTGTTTTTT; CDR3: CSAAGTTNTGELFF
size: .; V: TRBV5-5; length: 15; D: TRBD1; J: TRBJ1-6; DNA: TGTGCCAGCAGCCGGGGGACAGGAGAATTGGCACCCCTCCACTTT; CDR3: CASSRGTGELAPLHF
size: many; V: TRBV7-2; length: 15; D: TRBD2; J: TRBJ2-3; DNA: TGTGCCAGCAGCTCTAAGCGGGGTAGCACAGATACGCAGTATTTT; CDR3: CASSSKRGSTDTQYF
size: many; V: TRBV2; length: 14; D: TRBD2; J: TRBJ2-1; DNA: TGTGCCAGCCGCGGGGGGAGCTCCTACAATGAGCAGTTCTTC; CDR3: CASRGGSSYNEQFF
size: many; V: TRBV29-1; length: 13; D: TRBD2; J: TRBJ2-5; DNA: TGCAGCGTTGCGGGGGGAAACCAAGAGACCCAGTACTTC; CDR3: CSVAGGNQETQYF
size: many; V: TRBV12-3/TRBV12-4; length: 14; D: .; J: TRBJ1-1; DNA: TGTGCCAGCAGTTTGCGTAGGATTCCCACTGAAGCTTTCTTT; CDR3: CASSLRRIPTEAFF
size: many; V: TRBV5-1; length: 16; D: .; J: TRBJ2-2; DNA: TGCGCCAGCAGCTTGTCCCCGGGGGCGAACACCGGGGAGCTGTTTTTT; CDR3: CASSLSPGANTGELFF
size: many; V: TRBV10-3; length: 13; D: .; J: TRBJ2-2; DNA: TGTGCCATCACCGAGACCGGATCCGGGGAGCTGTTTTTT; CDR3: CAITETGSGELFF
size: many; V: TRBV28; length: 14; D: .; J: TRBJ1-2; DNA: TGTGCCAGCAGTTTGACGCGGAGGAACTATGGCTACACCTTC; CDR3: CASSLTRRNYGYTF
size: many; V: TRBV20-1; length: 13; D: TRBD2; J: TRBJ2-5; DNA: TGCAGTGCTAGAGGGACTAGCCGGGAGACCCAGTACTTC; CDR3: CSARGTSRETQYF
size: many; V: TRBV20-1; length: 15; D: .; J: TRBJ2-1; DNA: TGCAGTGCTAGAGATTTAGGGGTTTCCTACAATGAGCAGTTCTTC; CDR3: CSARDLGVSYNEQFF
size: few; V: TRBV6-2/TRBV6-3; length: 15; D: TRBD2; J: TRBJ2-7; DNA: TGTGCCAGCCGGGCCCTCGGGGGGGGTTCTTCCGAGCAGTACTTC; CDR3: CASRALGGGSSEQYF
size: few; V: TRBV7-6; length: 18; D: .; J: TRBJ2-4; DNA: TGTGCCAGCAGCCCCCTCAGTGTCAGAGATTTAGCCAAAAACATTCAGTACTTC; CDR3: CASSPLSVRDLAKNIQYF
size: many; V: TRBV2; length: 16; D: .; J: TRBJ1-2; DNA: TGTGCCAGCAGTGTCCTGGCGAGGAGATCTAACTATGGCTACACCTTC; CDR3: CASSVLARRSNYGYTF
size: few; V: TRBV9; length: 17; D: .; J: TRBJ2-5; DNA: TGTGCCAGCAGCGGGACTCTCGGGCCTCCCGATTTCGGGACCCAGTACTTC; CDR3: CASSGTLGPPDFGTQYF
size: many; V: TRBV11-2; length: 15; D: .; J: TRBJ1-5; DNA: TGTGCCAGCAGCTTAGAACCAGCCCTACATCAGCCCCAGCATTTT; CDR3: CASSLEPALHQPQHF
size: many; V: TRBV20-1; length: 12; D: .; J: TRBJ2-7; DNA: TGCAGTGCTCCGGGTTTTAATTACGAGCAGTACTTC; CDR3: CSAPGFNYEQYF
size: many; V: TRBV6-1; length: 18; D: TRBD1; J: TRBJ1-5; DNA: TGTGCCAGCACCTTACCGGCGGGACAGAGTAATAGCAATCAGCCCCAGCATTTT; CDR3: CASTLPAGQSNSNQPQHF
size: .; V: TRBV6-5; length: 14; D: .; J: TRBJ1-4; DNA: TGTGCCAGCAGTTACTCGACTAGGGCATTGGAACTGTTTTTT; CDR3: CASSYSTRALELFF
size: many; V: TRBV29-1; length: 13; D: TRBD1; J: TRBJ2-1; DNA: TGCAGCGTTGAGGACAGGGGAAGGTATGAGCAGTTCTTC; CDR3: CSVEDRGRYEQFF
size: few; V: TRBV3-1; length: 14; D: .; J: TRBJ2-1; DNA: TGTGCCAGCAGCCAAATCCGCACTTCACAGGAGCAGTTCTTC; CDR3: CASSQIRTSQEQFF
size: many; V: TRBV25-1; length: 14; D: TRBD1; J: TRBJ1-1; DNA: TGTGCCACCGAAACCGGGACAGGGGTGACTGAAGCTTTCTTT; CDR3: CATETGTGVTEAFF
size: .; V: TRBV7-3; length: 18; D: TRBD2; J: TRBJ2-1; DNA: TGTGCCAGCAGCTTATCCCCACCCTCTAGCGGGAACTACAATGAGCAGTTCTTC; CDR3: CASSLSPPSSGNYNEQFF
size: many; V: TRBV7-2; length: 14; D: .; J: TRBJ1-2; DNA: TGTGCCAGCAGCTTAGAATCAGGGCTCTATGGCTACACCTTC; CDR3: CASSLESGLYGYTF
size: many; V: TRBV20-1; length: 18; D: .; J: TRBJ2-1; DNA: TGCAGTGCTAGAGATAGGGGGGGGTTGAGAGCAGCCTACAATGAGCAGTTCTTC; CDR3: CSARDRGGLRAAYNEQFF
size: few; V: TRBV20-1; length: 16; D: TRBD1; J: TRBJ2-3; DNA: TGCAGTGCTGGTACGGCCTGGGACAGCTACACAGATACGCAGTATTTT; CDR3: CSAGTAWDSYTDTQYF
size: many; V: TRBV6-1; length: 10; D: .; J: TRBJ1-1; DNA: TGTGCCAGCAGTGAAATCAGGCTTTTCTTT; CDR3: CASSEIRLFF
size: few; V: TRBV10-1; length: 13; D: .; J: TRBJ1-6; DNA: TGCGCCAGCAGGAAGAACAGGGTATCCCCCCTCCACTTT; CDR3: CASRKNRVSPLHF
size: many; V: TRBV30; length: 12; D: .; J: TRBJ1-1; DNA: TGTGCCTGGAGTCCAATGAACACTGAAGCTTTCTTT; CDR3: CAWSPMNTEAFF
size: few; V: TRBV4-1; length: 14; D: .; J: TRBJ1-2; DNA: TGCGCCAGCAGCCAAGAAGAGGGTCCCTATGGCTACACCTTC; CDR3: CASSQEEGPYGYTF
size: many; V: TRBV30; length: 15; D: TRBD1; J: TRBJ2-7; DNA: TGTGCCTGGAGTGCGGGGACAGGGGTTTCCTACGAGCAGTACTTC; CDR3: CAWSAGTGVSYEQYF
size: many; V: TRBV10-3; length: 15; D: TRBD2; J: TRBJ2-3; DNA: TGTGCCATCAGTGTCTCGGGACTACACACAGATACGCAGTATTTT; CDR3: CAISVSGLHTDTQYF
size: few; V: TRBV27; length: 14; D: .; J: TRBJ2-6; DNA: TGTGCCAGCAGTACCTCAACCGGGGCCAACGTCCTGACTTTC; CDR3: CASSTSTGANVLTF
size: many; V: TRBV11-1; length: 17; D: .; J: TRBJ2-1; DNA: TGTGCCAGCAGCTTCTTTTCCTCAGGCCTGGGATACAATGAGCAGTTCTTC; CDR3: CASSFFSSGLGYNEQFF
size: .; V: TRBV20-1; length: 14; D: TRBD2; J: TRBJ2-1; DNA: TGCAGTGCTAGTTTCGGCGGGGGGGATAATGAGCAGTTCTTC; CDR3: CSASFGGGDNEQFF
size: few; V: TRBV27; length: 15; D: .; J: TRBJ2-7; DNA: TGTGCCAGCAGTTTATTGAGCCGGAGCTCCTACGAGCAGTACTTC; CDR3: CASSLLSRSSYEQYF
size: few; V: TRBV6-2/TRBV6-3; length: 16; D: .; J: TRBJ2-1; DNA: TGTGCCGGCAGTCAAGAGGCTTTGGTAACCTACAATGAGCAGTTCTTC; CDR3: CAGSQEALVTYNEQFF
size: many; V: TRBV28; length: 17; D: .; J: TRBJ1-6; DNA: TGTGCCAGCCGATTACTAACGACCCCACTGCAGAATTCACCCCTCCACTTT; CDR3: CASRLLTTPLQNSPLHF
size: .; V: TRBV20-1; length: 13; D: .; J: TRBJ1-5; DNA: TGCAGTGCTAGGGCAACAGGCAATCAGCCCCAGCATTTT; CDR3: CSARATGNQPQHF
size: many; V: TRBV18; length: 12; D: .; J: TRBJ2-5; DNA: TGTGCCAGCTCACCTGGGAGGGAGACCCAGTACTTC; CDR3: CASSPGRETQYF
size: many; V: TRBV18; length: 16; D: TRBD1; J: TRBJ2-3; DNA: TGTGCCAGCTCACCAGCCGGGACAGGGGTAAAAGATACGCAGTATTTT; CDR3: CASSPAGTGVKDTQYF
size: .; V: TRBV28; length: 13; D: .; J: TRBJ1-5; DNA: TGTGCCAGCAACAGGGTAAGCAATCAGCCCCAGCATTTT; CDR3: CASNRVSNQPQHF
size: many; V: TRBV7-8; length: 18; D: .; J: TRBJ2-2; DNA: TGTGCCAGCAGCTCCCCCGGTTGGGCTAGACGCAACACCGGGGAGCTGTTTTTT; CDR3: CASSSPGWARRNTGELFF
size: many; V: TRBV7-2; length: 15; D: TRBD1; J: TRBJ1-6; DNA: TGTGCCAGCAGCCCACTAACAGGGGCCAATTCACCCCTCCACTTT; CDR3: CASSPLTGANSPLHF
size: many; V: TRBV27; length: 13; D: TRBD2; J: TRBJ2-1; DNA: TGTGCCAGCAGTAGGACTAGCGGCAATGAGCAGTTCTTC; CDR3: CASSRTSGNEQFF
size: many; V: TRBV6-5; length: 14; D: .; J: TRBJ1-4; DNA: TGTGCCAGCAGTTACTCGACAGTTAATGAAAAACTGTTTTTT; CDR3: CASSYSTVNEKLFF